The rows below give T cell receptor beta chains drawn from one sample of a study of beta chain features in type 1 diabetes. This table comes from immunoSEQ multiplex PCR, and its TCRdb copy is limited to in-frame clones, with some not included. The repertoire includes some 190,000 clones, around 8% of them detected once, and roughly 0.97% sits in the top ten. The sequenced material came from central memory CD4+ T cells from blood. These TCRs come from a woman in her thirties or forties with type 1 diabetes. The CDR3 runs from the conserved cysteine through the conserved F or W. The D gene is left open where the match is weak. Only part of the rows carry a size: once, few, many, or a class if the clone is expanded.

j_call: TRBJ2-3
v_call: TRBV9
d_call: TRBD1
clone_size: few
cdr3_nt: TGTGCCAGCAGCGGGACCGGGACAGGGGGCACAGATACGCAGTATTTT
cdr3_aa: CASSGTGTGGTDTQYF

j_call: TRBJ2-3
v_call: TRBV6-1
d_call: NA
clone_size: NA
cdr3_nt: TGTGCCATCAGTGAGTCGGAGGGTGTCAGAGATACGCAGTATTTT
cdr3_aa: CAISESEGVRDTQYF

j_call: TRBJ2-3
v_call: TRBV11-2
d_call: NA
clone_size: NA
cdr3_nt: TGTGCCAGCAGCCAAGGGGCGGGGCCCACAGATACGCAGTATTTT
cdr3_aa: CASSQGAGPTDTQYF

j_call: TRBJ2-2
v_call: TRBV6-5
d_call: NA
clone_size: NA
cdr3_nt: TGTGCCAGCAGTTATAAGCCGCGGGGCACCGGGGAGCTGTTTTTT
cdr3_aa: CASSYKPRGTGELFF

j_call: TRBJ2-3
v_call: TRBV5-4
d_call: NA
clone_size: NA
cdr3_nt: TGTGCCAGCAGCTTCTATTCCACAGATACGCAGTATTTT
cdr3_aa: CASSFYSTDTQYF

j_call: TRBJ2-1
v_call: TRBV5-6
d_call: TRBD1
clone_size: few
cdr3_nt: TGTGCCAGCAGCCTCGGACAGGGTTTAGCTGAGCAGTTCTTC
cdr3_aa: CASSLGQGLAEQFF

j_call: TRBJ1-5
v_call: TRBV7-2
d_call: NA
clone_size: many
cdr3_nt: TGTGCCAGCAGCGACAGGTTCAATCAGCCCCAGCATTTT
cdr3_aa: CASSDRFNQPQHF

j_call: TRBJ2-5
v_call: TRBV7-6
d_call: NA
clone_size: few
cdr3_nt: TGTGCCAGCAGCTTAGGGTCCGGAGAGACCCAGTACTTC
cdr3_aa: CASSLGSGETQYF

j_call: TRBJ2-1
v_call: TRBV5-1
d_call: NA
clone_size: few
cdr3_nt: TGCGCCAGCAGCTTGACCAGGGGAAGTGAGCAGTTCTTC
cdr3_aa: CASSLTRGSEQFF

j_call: TRBJ2-4
v_call: TRBV6-6
d_call: NA
clone_size: NA
cdr3_nt: TGTGCCAGCAGTTTCCAGGGCAAAAACATTCAGTACTTC
cdr3_aa: CASSFQGKNIQYF

j_call: TRBJ2-5
v_call: TRBV7-3
d_call: TRBD2
clone_size: NA
cdr3_nt: TGTGCCAGCAGCTTAGCGGGAGGGGAGACCCAGTACTTC
cdr3_aa: CASSLAGGETQYF

j_call: TRBJ2-5
v_call: TRBV19
d_call: TRBD2
clone_size: NA
cdr3_nt: TGTGCCAGTAGTCCCTTGACTAGCGATGGGGAGACCCAGTACTTC
cdr3_aa: CASSPLTSDGETQYF

j_call: TRBJ1-2
v_call: TRBV5-1
d_call: TRBD1
clone_size: few
cdr3_nt: TGCGCCAGCAGCGCCGGCGACAGGGTATCGGCAGGCTACACCTTC
cdr3_aa: CASSAGDRVSAGYTF

j_call: TRBJ1-1
v_call: TRBV20-1
d_call: NA
clone_size: few
cdr3_nt: TGCAGTGCATCTAACACTGAAGCTTTCTTT
cdr3_aa: CSASNTEAFF

j_call: TRBJ2-1
v_call: TRBV6-5
d_call: TRBD2
clone_size: few
cdr3_nt: TGTGCCAGCAGTTACTCTCTAGCGGGAGGTTCTGGTGAGCAGTTCTTC
cdr3_aa: CASSYSLAGGSGEQFF

j_call: TRBJ1-5
v_call: TRBV6-6
d_call: NA
clone_size: NA
cdr3_nt: TGTGCCAGCCAAGGGGAGGGGGAGAGTCAGCCCCAGCATTTT
cdr3_aa: CASQGEGESQPQHF

j_call: TRBJ2-1
v_call: TRBV28
d_call: NA
clone_size: few
cdr3_nt: TGTGCCAGCAGTTTGCCCACGACAGGGAGGAATGAGCAGTTCTTC
cdr3_aa: CASSLPTTGRNEQFF

j_call: TRBJ2-1
v_call: TRBV19
d_call: TRBD2
clone_size: many
cdr3_nt: TGTGCCAGTAGCAGGACTAGCGGGAGTTACTCCTACAATGAGCAGTTCTTC
cdr3_aa: CASSRTSGSYSYNEQFF

j_call: TRBJ1-2
v_call: TRBV7-2
d_call: NA
clone_size: few
cdr3_nt: TGTGCCAGCAGACCCCGGGCGGGGGGTTTATCGGCGGGCTACACCTTC
cdr3_aa: CASRPRAGGLSAGYTF

j_call: TRBJ2-2
v_call: TRBV9
d_call: NA
clone_size: NA
cdr3_nt: TGTGCCAGCAGCCAGTCCCATACCGGGGAGCTGTTTTTT
cdr3_aa: CASSQSHTGELFF

j_call: TRBJ2-7
v_call: TRBV18
d_call: TRBD1
clone_size: NA
cdr3_nt: TGTGCCAGCTCACCCGGACAGGGTCTATACGAGCAGTACTTC
cdr3_aa: CASSPGQGLYEQYF

j_call: TRBJ1-6
v_call: TRBV9
d_call: TRBD1
clone_size: few
cdr3_nt: TGTGCCAGCAGCGACGGACAGGGCTATAATTCACCCCTCCACTTT
cdr3_aa: CASSDGQGYNSPLHF

j_call: TRBJ1-2
v_call: TRBV11-2
d_call: NA
clone_size: NA
cdr3_nt: TGTGCCAGCAGCTCCCGGAGGGATGGCTACACCTTC
cdr3_aa: CASSSRRDGYTF

j_call: TRBJ2-7
v_call: TRBV28
d_call: TRBD1
clone_size: NA
cdr3_nt: TGTGCCAGCAGTTCTGGGACAGGGAGGTACGAGCAGTACTTC
cdr3_aa: CASSSGTGRYEQYF

j_call: TRBJ2-3
v_call: TRBV5-1
d_call: NA
clone_size: NA
cdr3_nt: TGCGCCAGCAGCTTGGCGGGACTCGTCACAGATACGCAGTATTTT
cdr3_aa: CASSLAGLVTDTQYF

j_call: TRBJ1-1
v_call: TRBV6-5
d_call: NA
clone_size: few
cdr3_nt: TGTGCCAGCACCTGGACAGATTCCGAACCTTTCTTT
cdr3_aa: CASTWTDSEPFF

j_call: TRBJ2-7
v_call: TRBV5-1
d_call: TRBD1
clone_size: few
cdr3_nt: TGCGCCAGCCGACAGGGTGGATCCTACGAGCAGTACTTC
cdr3_aa: CASRQGGSYEQYF

j_call: TRBJ2-6
v_call: TRBV5-8
d_call: NA
clone_size: few
cdr3_nt: TGTGCCAGCAGTTTTGCTAGAGGGACAACCTCTGGGGCCAACGTCCTGACTTTC
cdr3_aa: CASSFARGTTSGANVLTF

j_call: TRBJ1-3
v_call: TRBV7-9
d_call: NA
clone_size: few
cdr3_nt: TGTGCCAGCGGGGACACCTCTGGAAACACCATATATTTT
cdr3_aa: CASGDTSGNTIYF

j_call: TRBJ1-4
v_call: TRBV15
d_call: NA
clone_size: NA
cdr3_nt: TGTGCCACGAGTCCTAAGGGGGATGAAAAACTGTTTTTT
cdr3_aa: CATSPKGDEKLFF

j_call: TRBJ2-1
v_call: TRBV28
d_call: NA
clone_size: NA
cdr3_nt: TGTGCCAGCAGTTTTCGGAGGACTATCGGGTACAATGAGCAGTTCTTC
cdr3_aa: CASSFRRTIGYNEQFF

j_call: TRBJ2-7
v_call: TRBV4-1
d_call: NA
clone_size: NA
cdr3_nt: TGCGCCAGCAGCTTCCAGTTCGGAGGGGAGGTGTACGAGCAGTACTTC
cdr3_aa: CASSFQFGGEVYEQYF

j_call: TRBJ1-2
v_call: TRBV29-1
d_call: TRBD1
clone_size: few
cdr3_nt: TGCAGCGTTCTTCAGGGGGACGAACCGGGCTACACCTTC
cdr3_aa: CSVLQGDEPGYTF

j_call: TRBJ2-7
v_call: TRBV7-2
d_call: TRBD2
clone_size: few
cdr3_nt: TGTGCCAGCAGCTTACCGACTAGCGGGGCTAGCTCCTACGAGCAGTACTTC
cdr3_aa: CASSLPTSGASSYEQYF

j_call: TRBJ2-5
v_call: TRBV7-2
d_call: NA
clone_size: many
cdr3_nt: TGTGCCAGCAGTCCCCCAGGGTTTGGTGGAGAGACCCAGTACTTC
cdr3_aa: CASSPPGFGGETQYF

j_call: TRBJ1-5
v_call: TRBV7-2
d_call: TRBD1
clone_size: few
cdr3_nt: TGTGCCAGCAGGAGGGGACAGGATAGCAATCAGCCCCAGCATTTT
cdr3_aa: CASRRGQDSNQPQHF

j_call: TRBJ1-5
v_call: TRBV19
d_call: NA
clone_size: NA
cdr3_nt: TGTGCCAGTAGTATAGACGCAGGGAGGCTTGATCAGCCCCAGCATTTT
cdr3_aa: CASSIDAGRLDQPQHF

j_call: TRBJ1-6
v_call: TRBV9
d_call: TRBD1
clone_size: NA
cdr3_nt: TGTGCCAGCAGCGCCGGGACAGGGCCCGATAGCGGGAATTCACCCCTCCACTTT
cdr3_aa: CASSAGTGPDSGNSPLHF

j_call: TRBJ2-7
v_call: TRBV28
d_call: NA
clone_size: NA
cdr3_nt: TGTGCCAGCAGTTTAGGGGGGGGGCGGTACGAGCAGTACTTC
cdr3_aa: CASSLGGGRYEQYF

j_call: TRBJ2-5
v_call: TRBV5-1
d_call: NA
clone_size: few
cdr3_nt: TGCGCCAGCAGCTTAAGGGAGAAAGAGACCCAGTACTTC
cdr3_aa: CASSLREKETQYF